This T cell receptor beta chain originates from a study of tumor-infiltrating lymphocytes in localized non-small cell lung cancer. A remark on this clone: Its antigen is as yet unknown.

The data were produced by immunoSEQ multiplex PCR, yet TCRdb's version contains in-frame clones alone and is incomplete. This sample has 21,000 or so clones, with roughly three quarters found just once. Study-wide points: No T-cell fraction difference was seen between IM1 and IM2 tumors. Tumors had more T cell infiltration than uninvolved lung, per TCRbeta sequencing and CD3 counts.

The CDR3 is made up of 15 amino acids. The junction had 5 bases not matched to a gene; V was cut back by 3 bases and J by 4 bases. Germline lookup yields CDR1 KGHSH and CDR2 LQKENI. The source is a human donor with non-small cell lung cancer. This rearrangement joins TRBV18 to TRBJ2-3, with 9 bases matching TRBD2. Sequencing was carried out using lung tumor tissue. The CDR3: CASSPGSGSADTQYF. CDR3 nucleotides: TGTGCCAGCTCACCGGGTAGCGGGAGTGCAGATACGCAGTATTTT. Variable domain in full (rest from reference TRBV18 and TRBJ2-3): NAGVMQNPRHLVRRRGQEARLRCSPMKGHSHVYWYRQLPEEGLKFMVYLQKENIIDESGMPKERFSAEFPKEGPSILRIQQVVRGDSAAYFCASSPGSGSADTQYFGPGTRLTVL.